Given below is one T cell receptor beta chain in context. What it recognizes is unknown. The data stem from a study of T cell repertoires in cytomegalovirus infection. For the study at large: Public TCR beta signatures were indicative of both CMV infection and a matching HLA type.

The study, taken as a whole, reports: Clonotypes of TCR beta that were HLA-C-restricted and CMV-specific dominated the ex vivo response. Using cumulative public TCR beta family frequency, the authors identified those who carried CMV together with the relevant HLA.

TCRdb reanalysed the reads using MiXCR and keeps one entry per CDR3 protein. The sample gives around 180,000 distinct CDR3 sequences, roughly 28% of which show up once; approximately 30% is in the top ten. The length of the CDR3 is 12 residues. V lost 3 bases, J lost 6 bases, and 9 bases lay in between. From germline, CDR1 is SGHAT and CDR2 FQNNGV. This rearrangement joins TRBV11-2 to TRBJ2-7; possibly TRBD2 for D (6 bases). The source material was PBMCs. This TCR was recovered from a human donor in good health (CMV status not recorded). Some clones in this sample may be carry-over from other donors' samples. The CDR3 DNA reads TGTGCCAGCAGCTTTGGAGGGGTCGAGCAGTACTTC. This translates into CASSFGGVEQYF.